The 5 T cell receptor beta chains given below trace back to one sample, sequenced in a study of T cells in Graves' hyperthyroidism and ophthalmopathy. TCR beta CDR3 regions were amplified from RNA. In the first-round RT-PCR of the TCR CDR3, the HTBI primer set was used. Each CDR3 protein is one row after TCRdb ran MiXCR on the multiplex PCR reads. The data show 250,000 or so distinct CDR3 sequences, more than 12% seen once. Specimen: blood. The receptors shown here come from a middle-aged woman with Graves' hyperthyroidism that later progressed to Graves' ophthalmopathy.

This clonotype has at least ten counts. V and J are TRBV12-3 or TRBV12-4 and TRBJ1-2; TRBD1 matches 9 bases. J lost 4 bases, V lost 7 bases, and 7 bases had no gene match. There are 14 residues in the CDR3. CDR3 nucleotide sequence: TGTGCCAGCACCCTGGACAGGGGCGCCTATGGCTACACCTTC. This translates into CASTLDRGAYGYTF.

This clonotype came up many times. The J gene is TRBJ2-3, the V gene TRBV28; possibly TRBD2 for D (6 bases). The CDR3 length is 11 residues. V lost 7 bases and J 8 bases, leaving 10 bases between the germline ends. Looked up from germline, CDR1 is MDHEN and CDR2 is SYDVKM. CDR3 amino acids: CASTVGGTQYF. In nucleotides, the CDR3 is TGTGCCAGCACCGTCGGGGGTACGCAGTATTTT.

This clonotype was detected many times. V and J are TRBV6-2 or TRBV6-3 and TRBJ2-4; 12 bases are shared with TRBD2. Germline values: CDR1 MNHEY, CDR2 SVGEGT. The CDR3 extends over 18 amino acids. Unmatched junction bases numbered 6, after V lost 2 bases and J lost 1 base. The CDR3 DNA reads TGTGCCAGCAGTTACGTGACTAGCGGGAGTTGGGCCAAAAACATTCAGTACTTC. It codes for CASSYVTSGSWAKNIQYF.

This clonotype was counted at least ten times. One end of the junction varies from germline; a read error may be responsible. The chain uses TRBV4-1 and TRBJ1-1, with D unclear. CDR1 and CDR2 from the germline V gene are MGHRA and YSYEKL. The CDR3 contains 15 residues. This CDR3 is CASSQDLPYWTGAFF. The CDR3 DNA is TGCGCCAGCAGCCAAGATCTCCCTTATTGGACTGGAGCTTTCTTT.

The table lists this clonotype with many counts. V usage is TRBV2 and J usage is TRBJ1-3; D gene ambiguous. The germline V and J ends were trimmed by 2 bases and 1 base, with 15 bases remaining between them. The length of the CDR3 is 17 residues. Germline V gives CDR1 SNHLY, CDR2 FYNNEI. CDR3 residues: CASSEYPAPISGNTIYF. CDR3 DNA sequence: TGTGCCAGCAGTGAATACCCCGCGCCAATTTCTGGAAACACCATATATTTT.